The entry below gives a single T cell receptor (beta chain) sequence along with its context. Participant age was roughly 18 to 95 years, and participants resided in roughly 25 US areas. Repertoires were generated with immunoSEQ multiplex PCR, while TCRdb's copy carries only in-frame clones and drops some. The table shows around 380,000 clones, with around 87% occurring only once. Trimming cost V 2 bases and J 11 bases, with 12 bases left between them. Germline CDR1 DFQATT, CDR2 SNEGSKA (reference sequence). The CDR3 is 11 amino acids. This sample is drawn from a study of blood T cell repertoires in COVID-19. Overall study context: The samples span acute and convalescent COVID-19 from the United States, Italy and Spain.

Input material: PBMCs or T cells enriched from blood (not recorded which). The TCR originated in a man aged 25 to 40 who had recovered from COVID-19. V is TRBV20-1 and J is TRBJ2-5; possibly TRBD1 for D (6 bases). CDR3 sequence: CSARKAGQQYF. The DNA for the CDR3 is TGCAGTGCTAGAAAGGCAGGACAGCAGTACTTC.